Included here is one T cell receptor (beta chain) sequence, with context. The data derive from a study of blood T cell repertoires in COVID-19. On the study more broadly: Sample material is recorded as cDNA or gDNA derived from T cells, B-cell-depleted T cells, or PBMCs.

This CDR3 has 15 amino acids. V was cut by 5 bases and J by 3 bases, with 17 bases left in between. In germline, CDR1 is MNHEY, CDR2 SVGEGT. Authors' data handling: Estimates of nucleated cell counts were drawn from the amplification of reference gene primers. The data were produced by immunoSEQ multiplex PCR, yet TCRdb's version contains in-frame clones alone and is incomplete. V and J calls and clone size are copied from that table; D and trimming were computed from the DNA. In the table there are around 97,000 clones, 85% to 90% of which are singletons. Sequences were obtained from peripheral blood. This chain links TRBV6-2 or TRBV6-3 with TRBJ2-7; D possibly corresponds to TRBD2 (5 bases). This TCR derives from a human donor in a cohort sampled during active COVID-19. The CDR3 region is CASSPLANHRYEQYF. The CDR3 region has the DNA TGTGCCAGCAGTCCCTTAGCGAATCACCGCTACGAGCAGTACTTC.